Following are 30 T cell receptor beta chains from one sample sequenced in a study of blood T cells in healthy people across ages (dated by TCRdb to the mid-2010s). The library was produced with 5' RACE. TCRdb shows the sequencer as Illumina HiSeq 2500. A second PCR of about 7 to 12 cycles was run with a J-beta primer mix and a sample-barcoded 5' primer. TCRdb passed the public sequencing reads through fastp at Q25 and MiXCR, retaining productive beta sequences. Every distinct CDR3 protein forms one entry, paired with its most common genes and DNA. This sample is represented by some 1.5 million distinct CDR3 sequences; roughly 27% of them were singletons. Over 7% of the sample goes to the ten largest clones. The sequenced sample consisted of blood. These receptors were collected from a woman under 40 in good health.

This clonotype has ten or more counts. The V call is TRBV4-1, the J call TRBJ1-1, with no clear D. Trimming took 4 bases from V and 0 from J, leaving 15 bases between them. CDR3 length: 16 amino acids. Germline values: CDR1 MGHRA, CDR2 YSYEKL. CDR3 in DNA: TGCGCCAGCAGCCCACGACAAACCATCATGAACACTGAAGCTTTCTTT. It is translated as CASSPRQTIMNTEAFF.

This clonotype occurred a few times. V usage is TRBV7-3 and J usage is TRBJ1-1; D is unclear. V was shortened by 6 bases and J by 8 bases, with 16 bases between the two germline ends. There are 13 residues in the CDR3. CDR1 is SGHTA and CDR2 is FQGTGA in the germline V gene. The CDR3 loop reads CASSSSYGSEAFF. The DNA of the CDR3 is TGTGCCAGCAGTTCCTCATATGGCTCCGAAGCTTTCTTT.

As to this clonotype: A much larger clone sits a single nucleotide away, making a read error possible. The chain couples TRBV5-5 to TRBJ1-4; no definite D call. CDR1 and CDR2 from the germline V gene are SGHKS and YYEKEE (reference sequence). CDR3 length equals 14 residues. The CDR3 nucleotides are TGTGCCGGCAGCTTGGTTGCAACTAATGAAAAACTGTTTTTT. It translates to CAGSLVATNEKLFF.

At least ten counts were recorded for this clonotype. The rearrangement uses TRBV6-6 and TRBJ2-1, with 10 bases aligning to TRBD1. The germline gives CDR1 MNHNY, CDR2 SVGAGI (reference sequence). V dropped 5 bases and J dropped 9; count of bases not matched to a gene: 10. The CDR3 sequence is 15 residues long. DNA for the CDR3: TGTGCCAGCAGTGGGGGACAGGGGAGAGATATTGAGCAGTTCTTC. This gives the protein CASSGGQGRDIEQFF.

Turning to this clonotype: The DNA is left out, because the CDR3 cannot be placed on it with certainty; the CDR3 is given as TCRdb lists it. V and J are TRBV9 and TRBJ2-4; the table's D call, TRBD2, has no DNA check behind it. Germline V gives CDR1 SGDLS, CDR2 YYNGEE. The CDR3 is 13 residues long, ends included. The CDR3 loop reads CACSAGGRNEQYF.

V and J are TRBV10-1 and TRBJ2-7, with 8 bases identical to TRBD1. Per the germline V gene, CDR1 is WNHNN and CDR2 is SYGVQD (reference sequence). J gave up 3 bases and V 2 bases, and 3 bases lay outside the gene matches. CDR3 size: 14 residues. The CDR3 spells CASSETGQVYEQYF. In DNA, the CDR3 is TGCGCCAGCAGTGAGACGGGACAGGTCTACGAGCAGTACTTC.

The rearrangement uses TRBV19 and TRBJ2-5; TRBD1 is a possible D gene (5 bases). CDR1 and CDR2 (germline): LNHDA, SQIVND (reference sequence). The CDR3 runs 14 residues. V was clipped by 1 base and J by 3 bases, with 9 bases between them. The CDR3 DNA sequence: TGTGCCAGTAGTATAGGCAGGGATGAAGAGACCCAGTACTTC. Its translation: CASSIGRDEETQYF.

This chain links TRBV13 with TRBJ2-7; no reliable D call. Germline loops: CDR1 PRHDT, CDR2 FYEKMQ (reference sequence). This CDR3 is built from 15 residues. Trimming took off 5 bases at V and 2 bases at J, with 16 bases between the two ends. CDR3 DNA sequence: TGTGCCAGCAGCCCATCCGAGAAGCTTACCTACGAGCAGTACTTC. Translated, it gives CASSPSEKLTYEQYF. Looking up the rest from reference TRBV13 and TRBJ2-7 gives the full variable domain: AAGVIQSPRHLIKEKRETATLKCYPIPRHDTVYWYQQGPGQDPQFLISFYEKMQSDKGSIPDRFSAQQFSDYHSELNMSSLELGDSALYFCASSPSEKLTYEQYFGPGTRLTVT.

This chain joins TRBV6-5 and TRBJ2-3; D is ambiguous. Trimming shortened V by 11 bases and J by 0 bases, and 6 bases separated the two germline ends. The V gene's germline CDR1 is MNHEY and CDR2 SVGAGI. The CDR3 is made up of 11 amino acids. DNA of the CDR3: TGTGCCGCGGAGAGCACAGATACGCAGTATTTT. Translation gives CAAESTDTQYF.

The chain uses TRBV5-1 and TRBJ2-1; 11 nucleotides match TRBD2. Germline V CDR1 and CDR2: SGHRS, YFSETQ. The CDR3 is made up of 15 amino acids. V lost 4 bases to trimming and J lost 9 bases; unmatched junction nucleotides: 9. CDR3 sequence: CASSPLLAGEVEQFF. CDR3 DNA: TGCGCCAGCAGCCCCTTACTAGCGGGGGAGGTTGAGCAGTTCTTC.

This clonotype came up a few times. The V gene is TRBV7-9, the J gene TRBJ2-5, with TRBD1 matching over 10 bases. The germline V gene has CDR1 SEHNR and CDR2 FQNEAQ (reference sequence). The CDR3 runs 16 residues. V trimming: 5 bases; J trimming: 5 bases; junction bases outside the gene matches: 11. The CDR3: CASSNRDRGIGETQYF. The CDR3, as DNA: TGTGCCAGCAGCAACCGGGACAGGGGAATAGGGGAGACCCAGTACTTC.

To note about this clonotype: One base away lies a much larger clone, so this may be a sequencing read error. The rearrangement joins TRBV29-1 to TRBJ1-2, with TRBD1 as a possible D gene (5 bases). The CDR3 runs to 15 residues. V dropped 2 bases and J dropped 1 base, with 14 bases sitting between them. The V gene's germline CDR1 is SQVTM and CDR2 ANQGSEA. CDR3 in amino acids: CSVEKRGTINYGYTF. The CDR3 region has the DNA TGCAGCGTTGAAAAGAGGGGAACCATTAACTATGGCTACACCTTC. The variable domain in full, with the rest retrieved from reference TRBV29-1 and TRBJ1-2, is SAVISQKPSRDICQRGTSLTIQCQVDSQVTMMFWYRQQPGQSLTLIATANQGSEATYESGFVIDKFPISRPNLTFSTLTVSNMSPEDSSIYLCSVEKRGTINYGYTFGSGTRLTVV.

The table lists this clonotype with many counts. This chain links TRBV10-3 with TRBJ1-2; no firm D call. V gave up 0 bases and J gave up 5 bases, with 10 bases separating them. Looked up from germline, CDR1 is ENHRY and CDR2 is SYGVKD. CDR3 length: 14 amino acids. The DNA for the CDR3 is TGTGCCATCAGTGAGTCGATCCGGGATTATGGCTACACCTTC. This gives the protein CAISESIRDYGYTF.

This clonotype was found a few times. CDR3 loop: CASSPTGRRHGYTF. The CDR3 DNA reads as TGTGCCAGCAGTCCTACAGGGAGACGGCATGGCTACACCTTC. The chain has TRBV6-5 and TRBJ1-2; D possibly corresponds to TRBD1 (6 bases). The CDR3 loop spans 14 amino acids. Germline lookup yields CDR1 MNHEY and CDR2 SVGAGI. Trimming cost V 5 bases and J 6 bases, with 16 bases left between them.

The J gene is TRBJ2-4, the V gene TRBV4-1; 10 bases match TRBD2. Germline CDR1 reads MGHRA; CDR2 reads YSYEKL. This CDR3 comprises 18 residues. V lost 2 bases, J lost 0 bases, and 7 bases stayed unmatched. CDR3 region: CASSQFPSGSPAKNIQYF. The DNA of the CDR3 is TGCGCCAGCAGCCAATTCCCTAGCGGGAGTCCAGCCAAAAACATTCAGTACTTC.

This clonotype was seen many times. CDR3 protein: CAIAGTGGSPGYF. In DNA form, the CDR3 reads TGTGCCATCGCCGGGACAGGGGGTTCCCCTGGGTACTTC. The J gene is TRBJ2-5, the V gene TRBV10-3; 11 bases align to TRBD1. Germline V lookup: CDR1 ENHRY, CDR2 SYGVKD. CDR3 length: 13 residues. J gave up 13 bases and V 8 bases, and 12 bases lay outside the gene matches.

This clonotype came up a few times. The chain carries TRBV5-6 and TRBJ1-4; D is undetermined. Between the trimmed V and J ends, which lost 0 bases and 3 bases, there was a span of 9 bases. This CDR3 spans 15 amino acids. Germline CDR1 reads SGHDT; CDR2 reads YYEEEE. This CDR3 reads CASSLDPGPNEKLFF. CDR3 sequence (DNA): TGTGCCAGCAGCTTGGATCCGGGTCCTAATGAAAAACTGTTTTTT.

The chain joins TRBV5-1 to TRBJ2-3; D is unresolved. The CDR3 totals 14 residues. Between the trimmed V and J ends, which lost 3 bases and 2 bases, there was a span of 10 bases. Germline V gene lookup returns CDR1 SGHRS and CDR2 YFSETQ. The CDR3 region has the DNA TGCGCCAGCAGCTGGGAATGGATCACAGATACGCAGTATTTT. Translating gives CASSWEWITDTQYF.

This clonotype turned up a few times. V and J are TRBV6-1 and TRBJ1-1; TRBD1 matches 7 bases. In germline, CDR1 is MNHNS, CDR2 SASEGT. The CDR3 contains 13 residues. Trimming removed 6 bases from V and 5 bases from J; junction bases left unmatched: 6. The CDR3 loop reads CASRQGLGTEAFF. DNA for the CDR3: TGTGCCAGCAGACAGGGGTTGGGGACTGAAGCTTTCTTT.

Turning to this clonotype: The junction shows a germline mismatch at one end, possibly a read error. The CDR3 sequence: CASSTIAPGGQNNEQFF. The DNA of the CDR3 is TGCGCCAGCAGCACAATCGCCCCGGGGGGGCAAAACAATGAGCAGTTCTTT. This chain connects TRBV5-1 to TRBJ2-1; 8 bases are a match to TRBD2. CDR3 size: 17 residues. CDR1 SGHRS and CDR2 YFSETQ come from the germline V gene.

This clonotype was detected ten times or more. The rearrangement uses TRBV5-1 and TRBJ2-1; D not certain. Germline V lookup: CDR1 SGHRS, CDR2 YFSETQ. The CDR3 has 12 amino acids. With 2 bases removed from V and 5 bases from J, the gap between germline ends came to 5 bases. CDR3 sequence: CASSLMNNEQFF. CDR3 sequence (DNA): TGCGCCAGCAGCTTAATGAACAATGAGCAGTTCTTC. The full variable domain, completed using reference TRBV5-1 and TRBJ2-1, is KAGVTQTPRYLIKTRGQQVTLSCSPISGHRSVSWYQQTPGQGLQFLFEYFSETQRNKGNFPGRFSGRQFSNSRSEMNVSTLELGDSALYLCASSLMNNEQFFGPGTRLTVL.

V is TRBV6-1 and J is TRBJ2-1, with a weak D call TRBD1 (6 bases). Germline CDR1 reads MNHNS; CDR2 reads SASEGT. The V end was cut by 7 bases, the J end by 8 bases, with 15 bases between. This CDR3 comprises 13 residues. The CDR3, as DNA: TGTGCCAGCACCAACAGGGAAGGGGATGAGCAGTTCTTC. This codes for CASTNREGDEQFF.

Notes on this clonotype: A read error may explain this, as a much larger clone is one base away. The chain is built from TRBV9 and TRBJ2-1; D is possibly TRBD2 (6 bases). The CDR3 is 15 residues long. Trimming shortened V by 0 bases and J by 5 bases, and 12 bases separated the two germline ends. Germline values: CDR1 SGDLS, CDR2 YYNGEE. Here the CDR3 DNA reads TGTGCCAGCAGCGTAGGGCGGGGAGCTAACAATGAGCAGTTCTTC. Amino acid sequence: CASSVGRGANNEQFF. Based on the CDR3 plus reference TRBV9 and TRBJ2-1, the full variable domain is DSGVTQTPKHLITATGQRVTLRCSPRSGDLSVYWYQQSLDQGLQFLIQYYNGEERAKGNILERFSAQQFPDLHSELNLSSLELGDSALYFCASSVGRGANNEQFFGPGTRLTVL.

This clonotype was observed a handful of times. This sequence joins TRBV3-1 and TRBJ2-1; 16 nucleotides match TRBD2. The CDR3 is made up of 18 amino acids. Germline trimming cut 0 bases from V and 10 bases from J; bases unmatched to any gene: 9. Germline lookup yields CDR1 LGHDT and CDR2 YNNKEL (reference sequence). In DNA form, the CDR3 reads TGTGCCAGCAGCCAAGAGGGACTAGCGGGAGGGCCTAGTAGGGAGCAGTTCTTC. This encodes CASSQEGLAGGPSREQFF.

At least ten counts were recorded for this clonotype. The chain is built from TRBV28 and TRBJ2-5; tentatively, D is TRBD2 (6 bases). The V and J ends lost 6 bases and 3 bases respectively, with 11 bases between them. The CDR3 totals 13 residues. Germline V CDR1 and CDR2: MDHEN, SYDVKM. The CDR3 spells CASSLASEETQYF. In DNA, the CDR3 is TGTGCCAGCAGCTTAGCTAGCGAAGAGACCCAGTACTTC.

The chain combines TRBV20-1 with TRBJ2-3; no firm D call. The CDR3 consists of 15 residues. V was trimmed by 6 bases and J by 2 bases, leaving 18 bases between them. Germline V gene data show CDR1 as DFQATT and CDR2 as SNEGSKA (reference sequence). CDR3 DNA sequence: TGCAGTGCGCCTCCCGACTCCCCTATCACAGATACGCAGTATTTT. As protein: CSAPPDSPITDTQYF.

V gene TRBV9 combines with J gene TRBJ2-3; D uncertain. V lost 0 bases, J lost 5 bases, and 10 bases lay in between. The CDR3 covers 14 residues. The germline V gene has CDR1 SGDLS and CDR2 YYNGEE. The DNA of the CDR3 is TGTGCCAGCAGCGTAGCTACAGTAATAGATACGCAGTATTTT. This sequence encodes CASSVATVIDTQYF. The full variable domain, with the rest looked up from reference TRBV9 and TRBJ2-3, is DSGVTQTPKHLITATGQRVTLRCSPRSGDLSVYWYQQSLDQGLQFLIQYYNGEERAKGNILERFSAQQFPDLHSELNLSSLELGDSALYFCASSVATVIDTQYFGPGTRLTVL.

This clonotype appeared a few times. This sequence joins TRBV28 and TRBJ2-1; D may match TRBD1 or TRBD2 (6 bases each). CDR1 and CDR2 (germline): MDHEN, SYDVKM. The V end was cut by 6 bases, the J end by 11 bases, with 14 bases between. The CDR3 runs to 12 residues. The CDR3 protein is CASSLKGGKQFF. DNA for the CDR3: TGTGCCAGCAGCCTTAAGGGGGGCAAGCAGTTCTTC.

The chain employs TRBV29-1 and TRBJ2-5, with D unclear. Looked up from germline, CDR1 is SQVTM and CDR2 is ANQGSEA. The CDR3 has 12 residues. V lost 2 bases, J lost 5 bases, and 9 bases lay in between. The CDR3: CSVERDLETQYF. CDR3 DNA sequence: TGCAGCGTTGAACGAGACTTGGAGACCCAGTACTTC.

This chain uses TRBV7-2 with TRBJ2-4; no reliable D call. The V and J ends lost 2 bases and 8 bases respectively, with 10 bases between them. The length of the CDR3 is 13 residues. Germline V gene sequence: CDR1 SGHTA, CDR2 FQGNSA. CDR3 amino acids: CASSLTIADIQYF. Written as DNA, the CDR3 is TGTGCCAGCAGCTTAACCATTGCGGACATTCAGTACTTC.